The 14 T cell receptor beta chains below were found in one sample sequenced in a study of T cells after yellow fever vaccination. TCRdb reprocessed the 5' RACE reads via MiXCR and lists one record per CDR3 protein. The table includes about 260,000 distinct CDR3 sequences, over 10% detected once. The sequences come from CD4+ T cells sorted from PBMCs, collected 45 days after the yellow fever booster vaccination. The receptor set was obtained from a man aged 25-40 years who received the YFV17D yellow fever vaccine.

The rearrangement uses TRBV12-3 or TRBV12-4 and TRBJ2-7; 8 bases fit TRBD1. V shed 7 bases and J 5 bases; nucleotides not matched to a gene: 7. The CDR3 extends over 13 amino acids. The CDR3: CASNPGQGHEQYF. Here the CDR3 DNA reads TGTGCCAGCAATCCCGGACAGGGCCACGAGCAGTACTTC.

This clonotype has more than one count but fewer than ten. Mismatch with germline at one junction end may stem from a read error. The V call is TRBV7-7, the J call TRBJ2-1, with TRBD2 matching 8 bases. CDR3 size: 13 residues. Germline V gene lookup returns CDR1 SSHAT and CDR2 FNYEAQ (reference sequence). CDR3 protein: CASSLAGPAEQFF. CDR3 nucleotide sequence: TGTGCTAGCAGCTTAGCGGGGCCGGCGGAGCAGTTCTTC.

This rearrangement joins TRBV3-1 to TRBJ2-2, with 10 bases lining up with TRBD1. Per the germline V gene, CDR1 is LGHDT and CDR2 is YNNKEL (reference sequence). CDR3 length: 16 residues. V gave up 4 bases and J gave up 6 bases; unmatched junction bases: 8. The CDR3 nucleotides read TGTGCCAGCAGCCCAACGGGACAGGGGTACGCCGGGGAGCTGTTTTTT. Translating gives CASSPTGQGYAGELFF.

This clonotype was recorded a few times. The V gene is TRBV28, the J gene TRBJ1-5; 9 positions agree with TRBD1. This CDR3 is built from 15 residues. With V trimmed by 6 bases and J by 6 bases, 9 bases remained unmatched. Germline lookup yields CDR1 MDHEN and CDR2 SYDVKM. In DNA form, the CDR3 reads TGTGCCAGCAGCTACAGGGGGCGAATTATTCAGCCCCAGCATTTT. Its protein product is CASSYRGRIIQPQHF. Combining the CDR3 with reference TRBV28 and TRBJ1-5 gives the whole variable domain DVKVTQSSRYLVKRTGEKVFLECVQDMDHENMFWYRQDPGLGLRLIYFSYDVKMKEKGDIPEGYSVSREKKERFSLILESASTNQTSMYLCASSYRGRIIQPQHFGDGTRLSIL.

The chain employs TRBV29-1 and TRBJ2-3, with a weak D call TRBD2 (5 bases). There are 13 residues in the CDR3. CDR1 SQVTM and CDR2 ANQGSEA come from the germline V gene. Trimming pared 4 bases from V and 6 bases from J, leaving 14 bases between. CDR3 sequence: CSVGLKRGDTQYF. Here the CDR3 DNA reads TGCAGCGTTGGACTCAAACGAGGGGATACGCAGTATTTT.

The chain recombines TRBV7-2 with TRBJ2-3; TRBD2 matches at 7 bases. CDR3 length: 16 amino acids. V shed 5 bases and J 2 bases; nucleotides not matched to a gene: 10. Germline V gives CDR1 SGHTA, CDR2 FQGNSA. The CDR3 DNA is TGTGCCAGCAGCCCCCCAAGCGGGACTTCCACAGATACGCAGTATTTT. Protein sequence: CASSPPSGTSTDTQYF.

V is TRBV5-1 and J is TRBJ2-7; D is undetermined. V was clipped by 1 base and J by 4 bases, with 12 bases between them. The CDR3 spans 14 residues. CDR1 is SGHRS and CDR2 is YFSETQ in the germline V gene. In nucleotides, the CDR3 is TGCGCCAGCAGCTTGTCTGCCGGAGATTACGAGCAGTACTTC. Protein sequence: CASSLSAGDYEQYF. The complete variable domain, with remaining parts taken from reference TRBV5-1 and TRBJ2-7, reads KAGVTQTPRYLIKTRGQQVTLSCSPISGHRSVSWYQQTPGQGLQFLFEYFSETQRNKGNFPGRFSGRQFSNSRSEMNVSTLELGDSALYLCASSLSAGDYEQYFGPGTRLTVT.

CDR3 nucleotides: TGTGCCAGCAGTGAATTGGACCGTCCCGACTACGAGCAGTACTTC. Protein: CASSELDRPDYEQYF. This chain joins TRBV25-1 and TRBJ2-7, with D hard to call. The CDR3 has 15 amino acids. From germline, CDR1 is MGHDK and CDR2 SYGVNS. V dropped 1 base and J dropped 3 bases, with 13 bases sitting between them.

This clonotype has a count of ten or more. The CDR3 is CASSPIGLSNQPQHF. The CDR3 DNA reads TGTGCCAGCAGTCCAATAGGGTTGAGCAATCAGCCCCAGCATTTT. The V and J genes are TRBV12-3 or TRBV12-4 and TRBJ1-5; D is unclear. V lost 5 bases, J lost 1 base, and 12 bases lay in between. The CDR3 is 15 residues long.

The table lists this clonotype with a few counts. The chain employs TRBV7-6 and TRBJ1-3; 7 positions match TRBD1. This CDR3 is 15 amino acids long. With 0 bases clipped from V and 3 bases from J, the junction kept 2 bases outside the gene matches. The V gene's germline CDR1 is SGHVS and CDR2 FNYEAQ. This chain's CDR3 is CASSLARQGGNTIYF. Here the CDR3 DNA reads TGTGCCAGCAGCTTAGCGAGACAGGGTGGAAACACCATATATTTT.

The chain couples TRBV5-1 to TRBJ2-6; no definite D call. V was clipped by 3 bases and J by 0 bases, with 13 bases between them. The V gene's germline CDR1 is SGHRS and CDR2 YFSETQ. CDR3 length: 17 residues. In DNA form, the CDR3 reads TGCGCCAGCAGCTCCCGACGGATAAGCTCTGGGGCCAACGTCCTGACTTTC. This translates into CASSSRRISSGANVLTF.

This clonotype has a handful of counts. The chain couples TRBV20-1 to TRBJ2-5; D is unclear. V dropped 4 bases and J dropped 2 bases, with 5 bases sitting between them. This CDR3 contains 11 residues. Germline CDR1 DFQATT, CDR2 SNEGSKA (reference sequence). Here the CDR3 DNA reads TGCAGTGCTACCCATCAAGAGACCCAGTACTTC. Translated: CSATHQETQYF.

This clonotype showed up just a few times. The rearrangement uses TRBV6-4 and TRBJ2-7, with D possibly TRBD2 on 6 matching bases. CDR1 is MRHNA and CDR2 is SNTAGT in the germline V gene. CDR3 length equals 14 residues. V was clipped by 2 bases and J by 1 base, with 9 bases between them. DNA for the CDR3: TGTGCCAGCAGTGACCGGAGGGTATCCTACGAGCAGTACTTC. As protein: CASSDRRVSYEQYF.

The rearrangement joins TRBV6-5 to TRBJ2-3; D call uncertain. CDR1 is MNHEY and CDR2 is SVGAGI in the germline V gene. The CDR3 is 15 residues long. V was clipped by 2 bases and J by 3 bases, with 12 bases between them. CDR3 bases: TGTGCCAGCAGTTACGACTGGGGTATTACAGATACGCAGTATTTT. Translating gives CASSYDWGITDTQYF.